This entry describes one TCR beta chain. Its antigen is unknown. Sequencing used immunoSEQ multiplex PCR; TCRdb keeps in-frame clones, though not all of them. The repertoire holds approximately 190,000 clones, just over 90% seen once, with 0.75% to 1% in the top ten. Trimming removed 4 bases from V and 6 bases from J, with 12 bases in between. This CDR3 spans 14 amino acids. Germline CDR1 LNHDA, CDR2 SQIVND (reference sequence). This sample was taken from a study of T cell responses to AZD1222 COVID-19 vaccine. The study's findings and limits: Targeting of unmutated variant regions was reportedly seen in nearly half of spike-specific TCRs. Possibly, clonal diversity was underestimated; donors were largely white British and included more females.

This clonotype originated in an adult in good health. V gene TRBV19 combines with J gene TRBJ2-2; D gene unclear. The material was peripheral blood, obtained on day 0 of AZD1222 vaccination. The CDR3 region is CASSTSWVAGELFF. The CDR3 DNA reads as TGTGCCAGTAGTACTTCTTGGGTGGCCGGGGAGCTGTTTTTT.